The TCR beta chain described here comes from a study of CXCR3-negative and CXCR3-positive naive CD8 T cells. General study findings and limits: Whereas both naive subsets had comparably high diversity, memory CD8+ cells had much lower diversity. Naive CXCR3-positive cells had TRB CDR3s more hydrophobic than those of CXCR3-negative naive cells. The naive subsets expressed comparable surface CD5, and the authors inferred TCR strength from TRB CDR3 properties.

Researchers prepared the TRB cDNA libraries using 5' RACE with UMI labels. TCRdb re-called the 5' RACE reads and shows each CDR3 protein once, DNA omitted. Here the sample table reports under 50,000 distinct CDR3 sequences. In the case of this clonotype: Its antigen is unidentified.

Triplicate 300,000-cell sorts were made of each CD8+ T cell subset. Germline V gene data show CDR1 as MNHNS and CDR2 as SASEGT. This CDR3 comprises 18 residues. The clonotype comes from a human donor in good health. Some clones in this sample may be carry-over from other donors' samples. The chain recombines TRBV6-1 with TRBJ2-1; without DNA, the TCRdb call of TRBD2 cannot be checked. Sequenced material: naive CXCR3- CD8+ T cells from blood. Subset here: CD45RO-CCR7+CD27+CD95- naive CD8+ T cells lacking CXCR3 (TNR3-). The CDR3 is CASSEALASGAAYNEQFF.